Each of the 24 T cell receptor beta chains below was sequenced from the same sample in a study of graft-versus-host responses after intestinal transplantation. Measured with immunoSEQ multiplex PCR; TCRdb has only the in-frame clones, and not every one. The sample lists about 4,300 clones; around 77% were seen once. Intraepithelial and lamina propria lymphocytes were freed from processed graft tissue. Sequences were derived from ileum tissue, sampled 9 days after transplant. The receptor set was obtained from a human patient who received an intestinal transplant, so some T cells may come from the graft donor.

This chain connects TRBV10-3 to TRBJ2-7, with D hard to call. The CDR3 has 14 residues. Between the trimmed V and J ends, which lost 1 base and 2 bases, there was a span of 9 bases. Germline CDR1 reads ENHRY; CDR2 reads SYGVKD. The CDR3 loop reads CAISEFDPTYEQYF. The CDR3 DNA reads TGTGCCATCAGTGAGTTTGATCCAACCTACGAGCAGTACTTC.

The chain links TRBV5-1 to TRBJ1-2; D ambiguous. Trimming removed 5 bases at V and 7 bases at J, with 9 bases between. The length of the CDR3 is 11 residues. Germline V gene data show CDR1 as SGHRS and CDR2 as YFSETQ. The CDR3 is CASRHRGGYTF. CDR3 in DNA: TGCGCCAGCAGGCACAGAGGTGGCTACACCTTC.

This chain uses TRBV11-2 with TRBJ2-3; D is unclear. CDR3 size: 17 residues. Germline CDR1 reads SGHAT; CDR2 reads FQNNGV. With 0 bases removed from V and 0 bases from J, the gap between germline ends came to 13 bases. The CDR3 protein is CASSLDQAFTSTDTQYF. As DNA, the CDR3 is TGTGCCAGCAGCTTAGACCAGGCGTTCACTAGCACAGATACGCAGTATTTT.

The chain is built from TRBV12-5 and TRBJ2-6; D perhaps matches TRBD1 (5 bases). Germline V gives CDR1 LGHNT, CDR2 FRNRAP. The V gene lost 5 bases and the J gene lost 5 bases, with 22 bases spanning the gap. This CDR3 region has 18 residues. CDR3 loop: CASGEDAFGQSRANVLTF. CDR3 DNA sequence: TGTGCTAGTGGTGAGGATGCTTTCGGACAAAGTCGGGCCAACGTCCTGACTTTC.

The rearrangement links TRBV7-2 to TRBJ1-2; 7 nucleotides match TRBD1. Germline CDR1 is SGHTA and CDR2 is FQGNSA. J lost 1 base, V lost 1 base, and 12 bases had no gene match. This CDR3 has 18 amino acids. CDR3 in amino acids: CASSLVLKTGLYNYGYTF. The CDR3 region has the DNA TGTGCCAGCAGCTTAGTCCTAAAGACAGGGTTGTATAACTATGGCTACACCTTC.

Written as DNA, the CDR3 is TGCAGCGTTGGGGGTTTTGGGGGCAATCAGCCCCAGCATTTT. This codes for CSVGGFGGNQPQHF. J is TRBJ1-5 and V is TRBV29-1; D remains ambiguous. There are 14 residues in the CDR3. Germline CDR1 reads SQVTM; CDR2 reads ANQGSEA. V lost 4 bases to trimming and J lost 2 bases, with 12 bases between them.

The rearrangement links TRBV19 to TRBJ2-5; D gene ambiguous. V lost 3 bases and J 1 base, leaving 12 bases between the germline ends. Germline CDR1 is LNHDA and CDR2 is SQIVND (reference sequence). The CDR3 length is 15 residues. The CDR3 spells CASSIRGHSQETQYF. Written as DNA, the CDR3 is TGTGCCAGTAGTATTCGAGGCCACTCCCAAGAGACCCAGTACTTC.

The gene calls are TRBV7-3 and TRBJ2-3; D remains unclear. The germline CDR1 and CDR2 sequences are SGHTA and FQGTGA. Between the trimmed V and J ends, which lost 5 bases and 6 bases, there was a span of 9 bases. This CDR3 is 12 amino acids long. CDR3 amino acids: CASSPSRDTQYF. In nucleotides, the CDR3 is TGTGCCAGCAGCCCGTCACGCGATACGCAGTATTTT.

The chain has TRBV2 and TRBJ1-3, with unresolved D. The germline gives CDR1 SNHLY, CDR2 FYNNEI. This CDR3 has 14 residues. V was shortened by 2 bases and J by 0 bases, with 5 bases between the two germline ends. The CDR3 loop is CASSETHSGNTIYF. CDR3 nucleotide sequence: TGTGCCAGCAGTGAAACCCACTCTGGAAACACCATATATTTT.

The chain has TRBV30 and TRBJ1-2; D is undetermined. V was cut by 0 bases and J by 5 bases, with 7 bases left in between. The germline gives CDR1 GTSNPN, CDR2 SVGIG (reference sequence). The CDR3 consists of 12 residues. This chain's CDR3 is CAWSVQAYGYTF. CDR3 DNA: TGTGCCTGGAGTGTACAAGCGTATGGCTACACCTTC.

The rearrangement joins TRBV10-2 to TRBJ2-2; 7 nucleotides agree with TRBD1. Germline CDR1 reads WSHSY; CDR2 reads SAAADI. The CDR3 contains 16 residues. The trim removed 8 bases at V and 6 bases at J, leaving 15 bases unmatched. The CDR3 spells CASWCSSRQGPGELFF. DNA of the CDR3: TGCGCCAGCTGGTGTAGCAGTAGACAGGGTCCCGGGGAGCTGTTTTTT.

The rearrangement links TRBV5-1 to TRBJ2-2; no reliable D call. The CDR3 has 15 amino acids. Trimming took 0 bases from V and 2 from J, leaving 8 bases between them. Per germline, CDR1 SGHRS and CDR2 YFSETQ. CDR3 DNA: TGCGCCAGCAGCTTGGCTAGTGGAAACACCGGGGAGCTGTTTTTT. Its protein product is CASSLASGNTGELFF. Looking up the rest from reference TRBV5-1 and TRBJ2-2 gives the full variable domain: KAGVTQTPRYLIKTRGQQVTLSCSPISGHRSVSWYQQTPGQGLQFLFEYFSETQRNKGNFPGRFSGRQFSNSRSEMNVSTLELGDSALYLCASSLASGNTGELFFGEGSRLTVL.

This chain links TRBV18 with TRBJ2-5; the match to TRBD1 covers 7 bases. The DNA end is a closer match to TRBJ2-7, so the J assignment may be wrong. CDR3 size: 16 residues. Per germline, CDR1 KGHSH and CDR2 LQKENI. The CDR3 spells CASSLRTGADDYEQYF. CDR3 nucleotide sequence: TGTGCCAGCTCACTCCGAACAGGGGCGGATGACTACGAGCAGTACTTC.

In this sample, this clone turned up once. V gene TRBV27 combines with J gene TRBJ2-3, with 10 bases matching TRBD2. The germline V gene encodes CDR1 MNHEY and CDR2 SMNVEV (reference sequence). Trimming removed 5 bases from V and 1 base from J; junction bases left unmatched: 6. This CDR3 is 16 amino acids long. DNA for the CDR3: TGTGCCAGCAGTATCCTCCTAGCGGGAGGCACAGATACGCAGTATTTT. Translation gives CASSILLAGGTDTQYF.

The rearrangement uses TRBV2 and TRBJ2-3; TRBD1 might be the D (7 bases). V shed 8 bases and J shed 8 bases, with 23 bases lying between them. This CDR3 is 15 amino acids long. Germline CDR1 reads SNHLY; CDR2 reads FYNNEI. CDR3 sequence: CASSPGGMRASTQYF. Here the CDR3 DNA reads TGTGCCAGCTCCCCAGGGGGGATGAGAGCGAGTACGCAGTATTTT.

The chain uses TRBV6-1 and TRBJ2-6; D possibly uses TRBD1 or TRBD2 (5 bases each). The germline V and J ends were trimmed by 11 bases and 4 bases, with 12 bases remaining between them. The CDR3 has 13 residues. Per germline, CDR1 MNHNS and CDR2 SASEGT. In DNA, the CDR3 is TGTGCCGGGGGATCAGGGGGGGCCAACGTCCTGACTTTC. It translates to CAGGSGGANVLTF.

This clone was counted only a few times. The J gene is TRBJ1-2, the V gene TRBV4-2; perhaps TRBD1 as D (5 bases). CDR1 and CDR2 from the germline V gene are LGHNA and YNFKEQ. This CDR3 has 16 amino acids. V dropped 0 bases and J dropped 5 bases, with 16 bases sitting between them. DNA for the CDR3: TGTGCCAGCAGCCAAGAAGTATGGGGCGTAGGGTATGGCTACACCTTC. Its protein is CASSQEVWGVGYGYTF.

CDR3: CASSLTGKNSGANVLTF. The DNA for the CDR3 is TGTGCCAGCAGCTTAACAGGGAAAAACTCTGGGGCCAACGTCCTGACTTTC. The rearrangement uses TRBV7-2 and TRBJ2-6; weak D call: TRBD1 (6 bases). This CDR3 comprises 17 residues. Germline V gene data show CDR1 as SGHTA and CDR2 as FQGNSA. Trimming pared 2 bases from V and 0 bases from J, leaving 11 bases between.

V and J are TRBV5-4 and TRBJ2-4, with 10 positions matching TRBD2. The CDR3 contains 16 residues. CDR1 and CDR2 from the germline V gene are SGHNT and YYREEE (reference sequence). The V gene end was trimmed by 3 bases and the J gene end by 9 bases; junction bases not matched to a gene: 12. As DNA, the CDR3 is TGTGCCAGCAGCTCCCAGATAGCGGGAGGCCGGGGCATTCAGTACTTC. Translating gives CASSSQIAGGRGIQYF.

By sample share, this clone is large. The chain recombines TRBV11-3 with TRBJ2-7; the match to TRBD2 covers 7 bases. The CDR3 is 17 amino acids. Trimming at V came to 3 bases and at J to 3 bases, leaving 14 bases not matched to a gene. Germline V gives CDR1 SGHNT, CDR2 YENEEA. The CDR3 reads CASSFPGRAPEDYEQYF. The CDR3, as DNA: TGTGCCAGCAGCTTCCCAGGGAGGGCCCCAGAGGACTACGAGCAGTACTTC.

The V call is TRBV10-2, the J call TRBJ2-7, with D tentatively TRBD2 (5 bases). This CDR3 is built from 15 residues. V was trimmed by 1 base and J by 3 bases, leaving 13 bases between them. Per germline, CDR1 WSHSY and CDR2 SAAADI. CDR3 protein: CASSEYTRACYEQYF. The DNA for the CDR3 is TGCGCCAGCAGTGAGTATACGAGGGCCTGCTACGAGCAGTACTTC.

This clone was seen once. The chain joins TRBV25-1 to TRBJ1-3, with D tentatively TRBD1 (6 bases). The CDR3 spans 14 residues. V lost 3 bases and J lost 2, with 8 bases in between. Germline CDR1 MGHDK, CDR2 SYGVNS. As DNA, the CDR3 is TGTGCCAGCAGTGAGCAGGGGACTGGAAACACCATATATTTT. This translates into CASSEQGTGNTIYF.

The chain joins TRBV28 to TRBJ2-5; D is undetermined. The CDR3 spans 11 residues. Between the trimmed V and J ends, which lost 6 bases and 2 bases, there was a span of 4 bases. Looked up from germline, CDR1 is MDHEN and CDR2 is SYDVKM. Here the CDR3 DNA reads TGTGCCAGCAGACAACAAGAGACCCAGTACTTC. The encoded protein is CASRQQETQYF.

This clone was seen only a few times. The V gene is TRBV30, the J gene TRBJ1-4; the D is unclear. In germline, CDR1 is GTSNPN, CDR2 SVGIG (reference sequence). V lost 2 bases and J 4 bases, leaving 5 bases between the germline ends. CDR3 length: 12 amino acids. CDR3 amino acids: CAWSQLNEKLFF. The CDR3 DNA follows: TGTGCCTGGAGTCAGCTTAATGAAAAACTGTTTTTT.